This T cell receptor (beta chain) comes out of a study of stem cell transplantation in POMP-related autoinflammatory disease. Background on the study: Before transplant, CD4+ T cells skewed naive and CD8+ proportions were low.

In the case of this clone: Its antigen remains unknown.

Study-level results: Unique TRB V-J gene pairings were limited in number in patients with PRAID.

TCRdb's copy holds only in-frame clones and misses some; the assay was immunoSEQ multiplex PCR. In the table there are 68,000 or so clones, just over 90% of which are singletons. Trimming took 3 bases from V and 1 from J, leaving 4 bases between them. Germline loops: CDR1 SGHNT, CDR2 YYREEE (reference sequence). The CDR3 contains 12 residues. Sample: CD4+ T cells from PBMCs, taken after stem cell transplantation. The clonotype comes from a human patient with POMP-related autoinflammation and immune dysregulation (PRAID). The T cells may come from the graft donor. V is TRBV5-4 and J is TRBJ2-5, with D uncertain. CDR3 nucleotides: TGTGCCAGCAGCTCCTCCCAAGAGACCCAGTACTTC. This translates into CASSSSQETQYF.